Each of the 14 T cell receptor beta chains below was sequenced from the same sample in a study of T cell responses to AZD1222 COVID-19 vaccine. Sequencing was performed with immunoSEQ multiplex PCR; in TCRdb, only in-frame clones are kept and a portion is missing. This sample has 150,000 or so clones, with around 93% found just once. The material was peripheral blood, obtained on day 0 of AZD1222 vaccination. All receptors derive from an adult in good health.

V gene TRBV5-4 combines with J gene TRBJ2-7; 8 nucleotides agree with TRBD2. The CDR3 is 14 residues long. Per germline, CDR1 SGHNT and CDR2 YYREEE (reference sequence). The J segment lost 6 bases and the V segment lost 3 bases, leaving 8 bases of the junction unmatched. CDR3 sequence reads: CASSSPGRGGEQYF. In DNA, the CDR3 is TGTGCCAGCAGCTCGCCTGGACGGGGGGGCGAGCAGTACTTC.

The gene calls are TRBV9 and TRBJ2-7; 12 bases agree with TRBD1. The ends lost 2 bases at V and 5 bases at J; junction bases unmatched: 14. The CDR3 has 18 amino acids. Germline CDR1 and CDR2: SGDLS and YYNGEE. CDR3 sequence (DNA): TGTGCCAGCAGCGTTGATTCCGGGACAGGGGGCGCCCGGGACGAGCAGTACTTC. Encoded protein: CASSVDSGTGGARDEQYF.

The chain recombines TRBV19 with TRBJ2-7; TRBD1 agrees at 11 bases. Germline CDR1 reads LNHDA; CDR2 reads SQIVND (reference sequence). The CDR3 is 15 residues long. V lost 3 bases, J lost 3 bases, and 4 bases stayed unmatched. For the CDR3, the DNA is TGTGCCAGTAGTATTGGGACAGGGGGATACTACGAGCAGTACTTC. Protein sequence: CASSIGTGGYYEQYF.

This clone was recorded only once. This chain joins TRBV11-3 and TRBJ1-2; D is ambiguous. This CDR3 region has 12 residues. Germline V gene lookup returns CDR1 SGHNT and CDR2 YENEEA. With 4 bases removed from V and 4 bases from J, the gap between germline ends came to 7 bases. CDR3 sequence: CASSSSGYGYTF. The CDR3 bases are TGTGCCAGCAGCTCGAGCGGCTATGGCTACACCTTC.

This clone has a single count. V is TRBV6-6 and J is TRBJ2-5; D may be TRBD2 (6 bases). This CDR3 is 16 amino acids long. Looked up from germline, CDR1 is MNHNY and CDR2 is SVGAGI (reference sequence). V was trimmed by 2 bases and J by 9 bases, leaving 22 bases between them. The CDR3, as DNA: TGTGCCAGCAGTTACGTTGCCGGACGGTTGGCGGGGTCCCAGTACTTC. This gives the protein CASSYVAGRLAGSQYF.

The V call is TRBV5-1, the J call TRBJ2-7; D tentatively fits TRBD1 or TRBD2 (5 bases each). Germline lookup yields CDR1 SGHRS and CDR2 YFSETQ. CDR3 length: 16 amino acids. Trimming stripped 0 bases from V and 3 bases from J, with 16 bases between. CDR3 coding DNA: TGCGCCAGCAGCTTGGTAGGGACGGTCTCCTACTACGAGCAGTACTTC. Protein product: CASSLVGTVSYYEQYF.

In regard to this clone: At one end, the junction sequence differs from germline, possibly due to a read error. The gene calls are TRBV6-2 or TRBV6-3 and TRBJ1-1; 7 bases agree with TRBD1. This CDR3 is built from 17 residues. Germline V gives CDR1 MNHEY, CDR2 SVGEGT. The CDR3 nucleotides read TGTGCCAGCAGTAACTCCGGGACAGTATCCCGAGTGGCTGAAGCTTTCTTT. Protein sequence: CASSNSGTVSRVAEAFF.

The table lists this clone with a count of one. V gene TRBV20-1 combines with J gene TRBJ1-1; a weak D match, TRBD1 (6 bases). Trimming took off 7 bases at V and 11 bases at J, with 17 bases between the two ends. The CDR3 contains 11 residues. The germline V gene encodes CDR1 DFQATT and CDR2 SNEGSKA (reference sequence). In DNA form, the CDR3 reads TGCAGTGGGAAGGGGCAGGGGCGGGCTTTCTTT. It specifies CSGKGQGRAFF.

The chain uses TRBV7-3 and TRBJ2-2; possible D gene TRBD1, 6 bases. The CDR3 loop spans 17 amino acids. The germline CDR1 and CDR2 sequences are SGHTA and FQGTGA. V gave up 2 bases and J gave up 4 bases, with 17 bases separating them. CDR3 sequence reads: CASSLRPSQGSTGELFF. The CDR3 DNA reads as TGTGCCAGCAGCTTACGCCCGTCACAGGGATCCACCGGGGAGCTGTTTTTT.

The J gene is TRBJ1-2, the V gene TRBV18, with a possible D match to TRBD1 (5 bases). The CDR3 is 17 residues long. Germline V gene sequence: CDR1 KGHSH, CDR2 LQKENI. V lost 5 bases to trimming and J lost 0 bases, with 19 bases between them. The DNA for the CDR3 is TGTGCCAGCTCATCGCAGGCGCCGACAGACACTAACTATGGCTACACCTTC. This sequence encodes CASSSQAPTDTNYGYTF.

The rearrangement links TRBV2 to TRBJ2-1, with 14 bases matching TRBD2. V lost 4 bases to trimming and J lost 5 bases; unmatched junction nucleotides: 7. The germline V gene encodes CDR1 SNHLY and CDR2 FYNNEI. This CDR3 is 17 amino acids long. The CDR3 region has the DNA TGTGCCAGCAGTGGGTGGACTAGCGGGAGGCTCCACAATGAGCAGTTCTTC. Translated: CASSGWTSGRLHNEQFF.

The chain uses TRBV4-2 and TRBJ2-7, with a weak D call TRBD2 (6 bases). CDR1 and CDR2 (germline): LGHNA, YNFKEQ. This CDR3 has 16 residues. The V and J ends lost 2 bases and 6 bases respectively, with 20 bases between them. The CDR3 protein is CASSQTLGLRAGEQYF. In DNA, the CDR3 is TGTGCCAGCAGCCAAACACTGGGACTTAGAGCAGGCGAGCAGTACTTC.

V and J are TRBV28 and TRBJ2-1; weak D call: TRBD2 (6 bases). Germline V CDR1 and CDR2: MDHEN, SYDVKM. This CDR3 region has 15 residues. Between the trimmed V and J ends, which lost 6 bases and 9 bases, there was a span of 21 bases. The CDR3 DNA reads as TGTGCCAGCAGCCCCGGGGGAGCGATTCTTGGTGAGCAGTTCTTC. This gives the protein CASSPGGAILGEQFF.

V gene TRBV19 combines with J gene TRBJ2-7, with 8 bases aligning to TRBD2. This CDR3 comprises 14 residues. Germline values: CDR1 LNHDA, CDR2 SQIVND (reference sequence). After removal of 3 bases from V and 5 bases from J, the junction contained 6 bases not matched to a gene. The CDR3 nucleotides are TGTGCCAGTAGTATCAACGGGAGGGGAAACGAGCAGTACTTC. Translating gives CASSINGRGNEQYF.